These T cell receptor beta chains were read from a single sample in a study of shared clonotypes between healthy human individuals. Using immunoSEQ multiplex PCR, the repertoire was profiled, and TCRdb retains in-frame clones only, with some absent. The repertoire holds about 700,000 clones, with under 95% as singletons. The sequenced sample consisted of naive CD8+ T cells sorted from blood. The receptors derive from a man aged 30-40 years in good health. CDR3s include the opening cysteine and the closing phenylalanine or tryptophan. D genes are given only for firm matches. Expanded clones get a size class; other rows say once, few or many, or leave the size out.

TGTGCCAGCAGGTATACAGGGGGCGCCGACTATGGCTACACCTTC,CASRYTGGADYGYTF,TRBD1,few,TRBV7-9,TRBJ1-2
TGCGCCAGCAGTCCTGAAGGTTTCAACGAGCAGTACTTC,CASSPEGFNEQYF,.,once,TRBV5-1,TRBJ2-7
TGTGCCAGCAGCTCCTTCGGTACAGATATCAACACTGAAGCTTTCTTT,CASSSFGTDINTEAFF,.,.,TRBV13,TRBJ1-1
TGTGCCAGCAGCTCGGGGATCACTGAAGCTTTCTTT,CASSSGITEAFF,.,.,TRBV7-9,TRBJ1-1
TGTGCCAGCAGCTTCCAACAGGGGGCGGTAGGTGAAAAACTGTTTTTT,CASSFQQGAVGEKLFF,TRBD1,.,TRBV7-9,TRBJ1-4
TGTGCCAGCAGTTCAACCCGGACAGGGTGGCACGAAGAGACCCAGTACTTC,CASSSTRTGWHEETQYF,TRBD1,.,TRBV27,TRBJ2-5
TGTGCCAGCACCTCTGGGGGGAGTACGCAGTATTTT,CASTSGGSTQYF,.,.,TRBV7-6,TRBJ2-3
TGTGCCAGCAGCCGGAAAATAGGGAACACTGAAGCTTTCTTT,CASSRKIGNTEAFF,.,.,TRBV7-6,TRBJ1-1
TGTGCCAGCAGGGCGCTGGTTACACTCATCGATACGCAGTATTTT,CASRALVTLIDTQYF,.,.,TRBV6-5,TRBJ2-3
TGTGCCACCTCCCTTAGTAGTAGTCTGAACACCGGGGAGCTGTTTTTT,CATSLSSSLNTGELFF,.,.,TRBV7-8,TRBJ2-2
TGTGCCAGCAGTTCCCCTCAGACAGGGAGGAACACTGAAGCTTTCTTT,CASSSPQTGRNTEAFF,TRBD1,.,TRBV27,TRBJ1-1
TGCAGCGCCCCGGGACAGAACACCGGGGAGCTGTTTTTT,CSAPGQNTGELFF,.,.,TRBV29-1,TRBJ2-2
TGTGCCAGCAGCCCCCCGCGGCTAGCGTTAACCGGGGAGCTGTTTTTT,CASSPPRLALTGELFF,.,.,TRBV7-9,TRBJ2-2
TGTGCCAGCAGCTTATCCGGGACGAACTCCTACGAGCAGTACTTC,CASSLSGTNSYEQYF,.,.,TRBV7-2,TRBJ2-7
TGTGCCAGCAGCCTCTTTGTTGGTAACGAGCAGTACTTC,CASSLFVGNEQYF,.,.,TRBV7-8,TRBJ2-7
TGTGCCAGCAGCTTGGCCGACAGGGGCCAAGAGACCCAGTACTTC,CASSLADRGQETQYF,TRBD1,.,TRBV11-2,TRBJ2-5
TGTGCCAGCTCAGACGGGGGTAGGGGCAATCAGCCCCAGCATTTT,CASSDGGRGNQPQHF,.,.,TRBV18,TRBJ1-5
TGTGCCAGCAGCCAAGATCGAACCGGGAGTTTACACATTCAGTACTTC,CASSQDRTGSLHIQYF,.,.,TRBV4-2,TRBJ2-4